These 22 T cell receptor beta chains share one sample of origin, sequenced in a study of blood T cell repertoires in COVID-19. Repertoires were generated with immunoSEQ multiplex PCR, while TCRdb's copy carries only in-frame clones and drops some. In the table there are about 98,000 clones, 81% of which are singletons. Sequencing was carried out using peripheral blood. These receptors all stem from an elderly woman with acute or convalescent COVID-19.

With respect to this clone: The junction does not match germline at one end; this may be a read error. The genes are TRBV24-1 and TRBJ2-1, with no clear D. Germline CDR1 is KGHDR and CDR2 is SFDVKD. The CDR3 is 13 amino acids. The CDR3 sequence is CATSDFGGNQQFF. CDR3 nucleotide sequence: TGTGCCACCAGTGATTTTGGCGGCAATCAGCAGTTCTTC.

Concerning this clone: Other DNA sequences in the sample encode the same CDR3. The chain couples TRBV5-4 to TRBJ1-2, with 8 bases fitting TRBD1. From germline, CDR1 is SGHNT and CDR2 YYREEE (reference sequence). The CDR3 runs 13 residues. Trimming cost V 4 bases and J 4 bases; bases outside gene matches: 3. The CDR3 DNA sequence: TGTGCCAGCAGCCTAGACAGGGGCTATGGCTACACCTTC. Its translation is CASSLDRGYGYTF.

The rearrangement uses TRBV5-4 and TRBJ2-7; 8 nucleotides agree with TRBD2. The CDR3 is made up of 13 amino acids. From germline, CDR1 is SGHNT and CDR2 YYREEE (reference sequence). Trimming took 5 bases from V and 2 from J; bases not matched to a gene: 3. The CDR3 DNA reads as TGTGCCAGCAGTAGTAGCGGGGCCTACGAGCAGTACTTC. Translated: CASSSSGAYEQYF.

The CDR3 loop is CASSFDRVYGYTF. The CDR3 DNA follows: TGTGCCAGCAGCTTCGACAGGGTCTATGGCTACACCTTC. This chain links TRBV7-9 with TRBJ1-2; 7 bases fit TRBD1. This CDR3 is 13 amino acids long. V was clipped by 3 bases and J by 4 bases; unmatched bases: 2. Germline CDR1 reads SEHNR; CDR2 reads FQNEAQ (reference sequence). The full variable domain, in which reference TRBV7-9 and TRBJ1-2 provide the parts outside the CDR3, is DTGVSQNPRHKITKRGQNVTFRCDPISEHNRLYWYRQTLGQGPEFLTYFQNEAQLEKSRLLSDRFSAERPKGSFSTLEIQRTEQGDSAMYLCASSFDRVYGYTFGSGTRLTVV.

V is TRBV5-4 and J is TRBJ1-1; 10 nucleotides align to TRBD1. The junction had 15 bases not matched to a gene; V was cut back by 9 bases and J by 4 bases. CDR3 length: 16 residues. Germline V gene data show CDR1 as SGHNT and CDR2 as YYREEE (reference sequence). The CDR3 spells CATLPGTGVDGTEAFF. CDR3 coding DNA: TGTGCCACCCTCCCCGGGACAGGGGTCGATGGCACTGAAGCTTTCTTT.

This clone was seen a few times. This rearrangement joins TRBV7-2 to TRBJ1-1; no clear D. The CDR3 is 13 residues long. Germline CDR1 is SGHTA and CDR2 is FQGNSA. Deletions cut 2 bases from V and 1 base from J, with 5 bases between. The CDR3, as DNA: TGTGCCAGCAGCTTACACGGGAACACTGAAGCTTTCTTT. Translating it yields CASSLHGNTEAFF.

The chain couples TRBV28 to TRBJ1-5; 10 nucleotides line up with TRBD1. From germline, CDR1 is MDHEN and CDR2 SYDVKM. V lost 8 bases, J lost 11 bases, and 15 bases stayed unmatched. The CDR3 extends over 15 amino acids. CDR3 residues: CASGLPGTGVLAQHF. Written as DNA, the CDR3 is TGTGCCAGCGGGTTACCCGGGACAGGGGTTTTGGCCCAGCATTTT. Full variable domain (outside the CDR3, taken from reference TRBV28 and TRBJ1-5): DVKVTQSSRYLVKRTGEKVFLECVQDMDHENMFWYRQDPGLGLRLIYFSYDVKMKEKGDIPEGYSVSREKKERFSLILESASTNQTSMYLCASGLPGTGVLAQHFGDGTRLSIL.

This clone showed up just a few times. CDR3 coding DNA: TGTGCCAGCAGCATTGACATGAACACTGAAGCTTTCTTT. Its protein is CASSIDMNTEAFF. The rearrangement joins TRBV7-9 to TRBJ1-1; no reliable D call. The CDR3 has 13 amino acids. Germline CDR1 is SEHNR and CDR2 is FQNEAQ (reference sequence). The germline V and J ends were trimmed by 5 bases and 0 bases, with 7 bases remaining between them.

The chain couples TRBV7-2 to TRBJ2-2; D uncertain. The germline CDR1 and CDR2 sequences are SGHTA and FQGNSA. With 8 bases removed from V and 4 bases from J, the gap between germline ends came to 11 bases. The CDR3 spans 13 residues. CDR3 in DNA: TGTGCCAGCTCTCCCCGAGGCACCGGGGAGCTGTTTTTT. Protein product: CASSPRGTGELFF. Looking up the rest from reference TRBV7-2 and TRBJ2-2 gives the full variable domain: GAGVSQSPSNKVTEKGKDVELRCDPISGHTALYWYRQSLGQGLEFLIYFQGNSAPDKSGLPSDRFSAERTGGSVSTLTIQRTQQEDSAVYLCASSPRGTGELFFGEGSRLTVL.

This CDR3 is CASRTGESPLHF. In DNA form, the CDR3 reads TGTGCCAGCAGGACAGGGGAATCACCCCTCCACTTT. This chain links TRBV5-4 with TRBJ1-6; 8 bases align to TRBD1. Germline V gene sequence: CDR1 SGHNT, CDR2 YYREEE (reference sequence). The CDR3 sequence is 12 residues long. J was trimmed by 10 bases and V by 5 bases; bases with no gene match: 2.

The rearrangement uses TRBV11-1 and TRBJ1-2, with 7 bases identical to TRBD1. This CDR3 spans 14 amino acids. Germline-derived CDR1 and CDR2 are SGHAT and FQDESV (reference sequence). V was clipped by 4 bases and J by 6 bases; unmatched bases: 8. CDR3 residues: CASSSTGRRDGYTF. Here the CDR3 DNA reads TGTGCCAGCAGCTCGACAGGGAGAAGAGATGGCTACACCTTC.

A single count supports this clone. CDR3: CASSYPTADGYTF. The CDR3 coding sequence is TGTGCCAGCAGTTACCCGACAGCTGATGGCTACACCTTC. V and J are TRBV6-6 and TRBJ1-2; a possible D gene is TRBD1 (5 bases). Per germline, CDR1 MNHNY and CDR2 SVGAGI (reference sequence). V was trimmed by 2 bases and J by 6 bases, leaving 10 bases between them. The CDR3 is 13 amino acids.

The rearrangement joins TRBV5-6 to TRBJ1-1; D gene uncertain. Trimming removed 6 bases at V and 1 base at J, with 13 bases between. CDR1 is SGHDT and CDR2 is YYEEEE in the germline V gene. The CDR3 has 14 amino acids. The CDR3 protein is CASTDLRGNTEAFF. CDR3 bases: TGTGCCAGCACCGACCTCCGAGGGAACACTGAAGCTTTCTTT.

The chain combines TRBV4-3 with TRBJ1-1; D remains ambiguous. Trimming took off 3 bases at V and 5 bases at J, with 16 bases between the two ends. This CDR3 contains 15 residues. CDR1 and CDR2 from the germline V gene are LGHNA and YSLEER. Here the CDR3 DNA reads TGCGCCAGCAGCCACCTCCGGGTCGGTGGGACTGAAGCTTTCTTT. This encodes CASSHLRVGGTEAFF.

The chain combines TRBV6-5 with TRBJ1-3; 12 bases are shared with TRBD1. Trimming at V came to 2 bases and at J to 8 bases, leaving 7 bases not matched to a gene. There are 16 residues in the CDR3. CDR1 is MNHEY, CDR2 SVGAGI, per germline. CDR3 nucleotide sequence: TGTGCCAGCAGTTACGGTTGGGGACAGGGGGCGGACACCATATATTTT. Translating it yields CASSYGWGQGADTIYF.

The rearrangement links TRBV18 to TRBJ1-2; 8 nucleotides agree with TRBD1. Germline CDR1 and CDR2: KGHSH and LQKENI. The CDR3 is 17 residues long. V gave up 2 bases and J gave up 8 bases; unmatched junction bases: 16. DNA for the CDR3: TGTGCCAGCTCACCAGGACAGGGCGCTTTGACCCTATTGGGCTACACCTTC. As protein: CASSPGQGALTLLGYTF.

The chain couples TRBV5-4 to TRBJ2-7; 9 positions match TRBD1. Looked up from germline, CDR1 is SGHNT and CDR2 is YYREEE (reference sequence). The CDR3 sequence is 16 residues long. With 4 bases clipped from V and 1 base from J, the junction kept 9 bases outside the gene matches. The CDR3 is CASSLRDRVGSYEQYF. Written as DNA, the CDR3 is TGTGCCAGCAGCCTTAGGGACAGGGTAGGTTCCTACGAGCAGTACTTC.

The chain has TRBV15 and TRBJ1-6, with 9 bases identical to TRBD1. The CDR3 extends over 15 amino acids. J was trimmed by 10 bases and V by 1 base; bases with no gene match: 5. Germline assignment: CDR1 LNHNV and CDR2 YYDKDF (reference sequence). The CDR3 protein is CATSRGDRERSPLHF. In DNA form, the CDR3 reads TGTGCCACCAGCAGAGGGGACAGGGAAAGGTCACCCCTCCACTTT.

This clone was counted a single time. The genes are TRBV5-6 and TRBJ1-2, with 8 positions matching TRBD1. CDR1 SGHDT and CDR2 YYEEEE come from the germline V gene. V shed 0 bases and J 2 bases; nucleotides not matched to a gene: 9. The length of the CDR3 is 17 residues. This CDR3 reads CASSLEMAGGVNYGYTF. CDR3 DNA: TGTGCCAGCAGCTTGGAGATGGCAGGGGGCGTGAACTATGGCTACACCTTC.

This chain connects TRBV20-1 to TRBJ1-1; TRBD1 matches at 7 bases. V was clipped by 3 bases and J by 4 bases; unmatched bases: 11. Germline CDR1 is DFQATT and CDR2 is SNEGSKA (reference sequence). The CDR3 loop spans 15 amino acids. The CDR3 reads CSASHGGAGGTEAFF. CDR3 bases: TGCAGTGCTAGTCACGGGGGCGCAGGGGGCACTGAAGCTTTCTTT.

A few counts support this clone. This chain connects TRBV6-2 or TRBV6-3 to TRBJ1-2, with TRBD1 matching over 8 bases. Trimming took 5 bases from V and 8 from J; bases not matched to a gene: 13. The germline V gene has CDR1 MNHEY and CDR2 SVGEGT. CDR3 length: 15 amino acids. The CDR3 is CASSKQGDALWGYTF. The CDR3 DNA reads TGTGCCAGCAGTAAACAGGGGGACGCTTTGTGGGGCTACACCTTC.

The V call is TRBV6-5, the J call TRBJ1-4, with D possibly TRBD1 on 5 matching bases. The CDR3 totals 14 residues. V gave up 10 bases and J gave up 8 bases, with 20 bases separating them. Germline V CDR1 and CDR2: MNHEY, SVGAGI. As DNA, the CDR3 is TGTGCCACCCTCCCTCCTGGACACGGGGAAAAACTGTTTTTT. This encodes CATLPPGHGEKLFF.